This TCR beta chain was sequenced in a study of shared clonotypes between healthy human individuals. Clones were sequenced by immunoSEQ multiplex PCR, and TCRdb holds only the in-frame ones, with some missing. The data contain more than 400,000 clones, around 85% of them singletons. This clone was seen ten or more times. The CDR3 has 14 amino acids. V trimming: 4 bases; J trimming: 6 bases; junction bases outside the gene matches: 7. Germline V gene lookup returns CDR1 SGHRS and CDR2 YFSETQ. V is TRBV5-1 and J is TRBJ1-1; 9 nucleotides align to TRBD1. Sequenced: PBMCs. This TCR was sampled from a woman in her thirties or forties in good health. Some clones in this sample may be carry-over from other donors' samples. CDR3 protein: CASSMGQGFPEAFF. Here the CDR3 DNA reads TGCGCCAGCAGCATGGGACAGGGTTTCCCTGAAGCTTTCTTT.